This TCR beta chain was sequenced for a study of Ad26.COV2.S vaccination and SARS-CoV-2 variants. The treatment is: 15 to 20 received Ad26.COV2.S at low or high dose, single or two shots; roughly five received placebo; per-sample allocation not given. Specimen acquisition occurred on day 63 following the initial vaccine or placebo injection. Germline V gene lookup returns CDR1 SGHAT and CDR2 FQNNGV. V dropped 0 bases and J dropped 7 bases, with 16 bases sitting between them. The CDR3 length is 15 residues. A word on this clone: Its target is unknown.

The method was immunoSEQ multiplex PCR; TCRdb's version includes in-frame clones alone and lacks a portion of them. The sample contains some 480,000 clones, roughly 85% of which appear only once. Overall study findings and caveats: Placebo recipients showed lower spike-specific TCR breadth than vaccinees.

The sample was peripheral blood, taken in a trial of Ad26.COV2.S vaccine versus placebo. The sequence was obtained from a person aged 18-60 years who received the Ad26.COV2.S COVID-19 vaccine or a placebo. The genes are TRBV11-2 and TRBJ2-7; D ambiguous. CDR3 sequence reads: CASSLDPPPLGEQYF. DNA of the CDR3: TGTGCCAGCAGCTTAGACCCCCCACCCCTGGGTGAGCAGTACTTC.